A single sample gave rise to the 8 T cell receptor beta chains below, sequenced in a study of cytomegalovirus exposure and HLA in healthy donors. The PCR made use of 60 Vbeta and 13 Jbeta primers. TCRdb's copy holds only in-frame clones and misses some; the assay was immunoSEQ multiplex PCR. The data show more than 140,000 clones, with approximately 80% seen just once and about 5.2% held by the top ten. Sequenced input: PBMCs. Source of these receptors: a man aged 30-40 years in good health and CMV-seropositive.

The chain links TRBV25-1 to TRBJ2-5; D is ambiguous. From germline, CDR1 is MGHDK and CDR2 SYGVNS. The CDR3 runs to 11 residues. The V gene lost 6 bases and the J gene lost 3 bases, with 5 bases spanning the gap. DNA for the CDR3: TGTGCCAGCAGCCCCAAAGAGACCCAGTACTTC. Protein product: CASSPKETQYF.

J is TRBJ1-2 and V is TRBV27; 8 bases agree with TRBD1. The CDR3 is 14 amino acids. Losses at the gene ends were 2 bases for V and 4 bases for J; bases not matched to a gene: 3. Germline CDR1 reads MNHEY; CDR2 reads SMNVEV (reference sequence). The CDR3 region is CASSLTGGVYGYTF. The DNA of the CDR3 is TGTGCCAGCAGTTTAACAGGGGGAGTCTATGGCTACACCTTC.

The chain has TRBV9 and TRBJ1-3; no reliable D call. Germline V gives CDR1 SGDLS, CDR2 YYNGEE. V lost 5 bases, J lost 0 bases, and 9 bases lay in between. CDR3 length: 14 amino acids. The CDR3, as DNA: TGTGCCAGCAGTGTCACATACTCTGGAAACACCATATATTTT. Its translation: CASSVTYSGNTIYF.

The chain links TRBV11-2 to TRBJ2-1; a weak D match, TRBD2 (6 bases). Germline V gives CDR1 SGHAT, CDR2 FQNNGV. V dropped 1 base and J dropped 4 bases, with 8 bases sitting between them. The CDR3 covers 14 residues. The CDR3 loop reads CASSLGAGYNEQFF. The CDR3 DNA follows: TGTGCCAGCAGCTTAGGCGCGGGATACAATGAGCAGTTCTTC.

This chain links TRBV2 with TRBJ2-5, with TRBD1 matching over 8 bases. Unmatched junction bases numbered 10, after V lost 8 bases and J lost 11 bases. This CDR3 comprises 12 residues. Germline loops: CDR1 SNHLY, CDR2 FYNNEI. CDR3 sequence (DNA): TGTGCCAGCCGGGGAACAGGGGGTGCGCAGTACTTC. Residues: CASRGTGGAQYF. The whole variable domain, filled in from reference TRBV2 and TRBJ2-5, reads EPEVTQTPSHQVTQMGQEVILRCVPISNHLYFYWYRQILGQKVEFLVSFYNNEISEKSEIFDDQFSVERPDGSNFTLKIRSTKLEDSAMYFCASRGTGGAQYFGPGTRLLVL.

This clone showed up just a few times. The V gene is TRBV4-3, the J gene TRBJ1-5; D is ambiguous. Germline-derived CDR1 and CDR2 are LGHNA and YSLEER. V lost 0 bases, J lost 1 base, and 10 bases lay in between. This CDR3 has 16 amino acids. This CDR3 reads CASSQDRQISNQPQHF. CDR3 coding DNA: TGCGCCAGCAGCCAAGATCGACAAATAAGCAATCAGCCCCAGCATTTT.

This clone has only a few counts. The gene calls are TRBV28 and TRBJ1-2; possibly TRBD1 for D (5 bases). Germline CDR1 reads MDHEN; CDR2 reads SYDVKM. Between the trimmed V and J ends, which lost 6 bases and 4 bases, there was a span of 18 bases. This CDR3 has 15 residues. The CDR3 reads CASRPTGGFGYGYTF. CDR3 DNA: TGTGCCAGCAGGCCTACAGGAGGGTTTGGCTATGGCTACACCTTC.

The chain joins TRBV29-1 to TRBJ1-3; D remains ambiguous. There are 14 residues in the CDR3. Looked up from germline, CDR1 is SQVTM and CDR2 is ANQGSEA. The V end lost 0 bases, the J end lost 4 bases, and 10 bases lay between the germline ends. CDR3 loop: CSVEDIGGGNTIYF. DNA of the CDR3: TGCAGCGTTGAAGATATAGGCGGAGGAAACACCATATATTTT. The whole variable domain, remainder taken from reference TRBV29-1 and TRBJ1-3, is SAVISQKPSRDICQRGTSLTIQCQVDSQVTMMFWYRQQPGQSLTLIATANQGSEATYESGFVIDKFPISRPNLTFSTLTVSNMSPEDSSIYLCSVEDIGGGNTIYFGEGSWLTVV.